Listed below are T cell receptor beta chains from one sample, sequenced in a study of shared clonotypes between healthy human individuals. The repertoire was sequenced with immunoSEQ multiplex PCR; TCRdb's copy has only in-frame clones and lacks some. Of fewer than 400,000 clones in the sample, less than 85% were seen once. The sequenced sample was memory CD4+ T cells sorted from blood. All receptors derive from a man aged 30 to 45 in good health. CDR3s include the opening cysteine and the closing phenylalanine or tryptophan. The order of the fields is J gene, D gene, clone size, V gene, CDR3 length, CDR3 protein, CDR3 DNA. A D gene is named only where the DNA matches it firmly. Clone sizes are given selectively: once, few, many, or a class where the clone is expanded.

TRBJ1-2,NA,NA,TRBV28,12,CASSLSIRGYTF,TGTGCCAGCAGTTTATCGATCCGCGGCTACACCTTC
TRBJ2-3,TRBD1,NA,TRBV5-6,16,CASSFFGQGGTDTQYF,TGTGCCAGCAGTTTTTTTGGACAGGGAGGCACAGATACGCAGTATTTT
TRBJ2-1,TRBD2,NA,TRBV28,14,CASKGGSSYNEQFF,TGTGCCAGCAAAGGCGGGAGCTCCTACAATGAGCAGTTCTTC
TRBJ2-7,NA,NA,TRBV9,14,CASSVGGTTYEQYF,TGTGCCAGCAGCGTCGGCGGGACGACCTACGAGCAGTACTTC
TRBJ2-7,NA,few,TRBV5-1,13,CASSLAGSPEQYF,TGCGCCAGCAGCTTGGCCGGGAGTCCCGAGCAGTACTTC
TRBJ1-2,TRBD1,NA,TRBV27,12,CASSPGGHGYTF,TGTGCCAGCAGTCCAGGGGGGCATGGCTACACCTTC
TRBJ2-1,TRBD2,few,TRBV27,17,CASSAQTSGRIGNEQFF,TGTGCCAGCAGTGCCCAGACTAGCGGGAGGATAGGCAATGAGCAGTTCTTC
TRBJ1-1,NA,NA,TRBV7-3,11,CASQGNTEAFF,TGTGCCAGCCAGGGGAACACTGAAGCTTTCTTT
TRBJ2-3,TRBD2,NA,TRBV4-3,15,CASSQRLAGSDTQYF,TGCGCCAGCAGCCAAAGGCTAGCGGGGTCAGATACGCAGTATTTT
TRBJ2-5,TRBD2,few,TRBV7-7,16,CASSSQAGTSWETQYF,TGTGCCAGCAGCTCCCAGGCCGGGACTAGCTGGGAGACCCAGTACTTC
TRBJ1-2,NA,many,TRBV30,12,CAWRLSGGGYTF,TGTGCCTGGCGATTGTCAGGAGGTGGCTACACCTTC
TRBJ1-4,NA,NA,TRBV2,16,CASKSGPGLNNEKLFF,TGTGCCAGCAAATCGGGTCCAGGCCTTAATAATGAAAAACTGTTTTTT
TRBJ2-5,TRBD2,NA,TRBV7-2,16,CASSLVIAGGWETQYF,TGTGCCAGCAGCTTAGTGATAGCGGGAGGGTGGGAGACCCAGTACTTC
TRBJ2-2,TRBD1,few,TRBV10-1,12,CASSEGDRGLFF,TGCGCCAGCAGTGAGGGGGACAGGGGGCTGTTTTTT
TRBJ2-1,NA,NA,TRBV5-1,15,CASYSGTPRVNEQFF,TGCGCCAGTTATTCCGGGACTCCGAGGGTCAATGAGCAGTTCTTC
TRBJ1-1,TRBD1,NA,TRBV27,14,CASRTQGAGTEAFF,TGTGCCAGCAGAACACAGGGGGCAGGCACTGAAGCTTTCTTT
TRBJ1-4,TRBD1,NA,TRBV5-4,16,CASSKQTGGSNEKLFF,TGTGCCAGCAGCAAACAAACAGGGGGCTCTAATGAAAAACTGTTTTTT
TRBJ2-4,NA,once,TRBV27,13,CASSSTGQHIQYF,TGTGCCAGCAGTTCTACAGGGCAGCACATTCAGTACTTC
TRBJ1-2,NA,NA,TRBV27,14,CASSRDTFPYGYTF,TGTGCCAGCAGTCGGGACACATTCCCCTATGGCTACACCTTC
TRBJ2-5,TRBD2,NA,TRBV5-1,16,CASSLGGGRATETQYF,TGCGCCAGCAGCTTGGGAGGTGGGAGGGCCACAGAGACCCAGTACTTC
TRBJ2-5,TRBD1,NA,TRBV5-4,15,CASSPTSDRGQTQYF,TGTGCCAGCAGCCCGACCTCGGACAGGGGGCAGACCCAGTACTTC
TRBJ2-1,NA,NA,TRBV4-1,17,CASSQETSLTHYNEQFF,TGCGCCAGCAGCCAGGAAACTAGCCTAACGCATTACAATGAGCAGTTCTTC
TRBJ2-7,TRBD1,NA,TRBV4-3,15,CASSHGQGNIDEQYF,TGCGCCAGCAGCCACGGACAGGGGAATATTGACGAGCAGTACTTC
TRBJ2-1,NA,NA,TRBV7-2,18,CASSLADPRVSSYNEQFF,TGTGCCAGCAGCTTAGCGGACCCTCGAGTTTCCTCCTACAATGAGCAGTTCTTC
TRBJ2-1,TRBD2,few,TRBV5-4,15,CASRTGTSGSNEQFF,TGTGCCAGCAGAACCGGGACTAGCGGGAGTAATGAGCAGTTCTTC
TRBJ2-7,TRBD2,NA,TRBV28,16,CASSSLLLAGGYEQYF,TGTGCCAGCAGTTCCCTCTTACTAGCGGGAGGATACGAGCAGTACTTC
TRBJ2-1,NA,NA,TRBV19,12,CASSPPYNEQFF,TGTGCCAGTAGTCCGCCCTACAATGAGCAGTTCTTC
TRBJ2-5,TRBD2,NA,TRBV6-5,16,CASSYSKLAGVETQYF,TGTGCCAGCAGTTACTCGAAGCTAGCGGGAGTAGAGACCCAGTACTTC
TRBJ1-4,TRBD1,NA,TRBV5-1,15,CASSLAGTGEEKLFF,TGCGCCAGCAGCTTGGCCGGGACAGGGGAGGAAAAACTGTTTTTT
TRBJ2-7,NA,NA,TRBV5-6,13,CASSLMLLREQYF,TGTGCCAGCAGCTTGATGCTCCTCCGCGAGCAGTACTTC
TRBJ2-7,TRBD1,NA,TRBV5-6,14,CASSSLGQGAEQYF,TGTGCCAGCAGCTCGCTTGGACAGGGAGCCGAGCAGTACTTC
TRBJ2-1,NA,NA,TRBV28,15,CASSPSEALGLEQFF,TGTGCCAGCAGTCCTTCGGAAGCTCTTGGTTTGGAGCAGTTCTTC
TRBJ2-7,NA,NA,TRBV6-1,16,CASSEGFHPGTYEQYF,TGTGCCAGCAGTGAAGGGTTCCACCCGGGCACCTACGAGCAGTACTTC
TRBJ2-5,NA,NA,TRBV7-2,14,CASSLLLGPETQYF,TGTGCCAGCAGCTTATTGCTGGGCCCAGAGACCCAGTACTTC
TRBJ2-3,NA,few,TRBV14,14,CASSQDGKKDTQYF,TGTGCCAGCAGCCAAGATGGTAAAAAAGATACGCAGTATTTT
TRBJ2-1,NA,NA,TRBV20-1,11,CSARQGSEQFF,TGCAGTGCTAGACAGGGTAGTGAGCAGTTCTTC
TRBJ2-7,TRBD2,once,TRBV4-3,16,CASSQGPGLDSYEQYF,TGCGCCAGCAGCCAAGGTCCGGGACTAGACTCCTACGAGCAGTACTTC